By share, the clone carrying this TCR beta chain counts as large. The antigen is not known. Adaptor-ligated barcode primers were used to amplify TRBV12-4/TRBJ1-2 clonotypes. TCRdb processed the multiplex PCR reads anew with MiXCR; each CDR3 protein has one entry. This sample carries 400 or so distinct CDR3 sequences, approximately 33% of them seen once, and the ten largest clones take 50%. The sorted Tregs were CD4+CD25+CD127-/low cells. Study-wide findings and caveats: Tumor Tregs overlapped most with tumor, then blood, naive CD4+ cells. Approximately 13% of tumor Treg sequences matched naive CD4+ cells. Tumor memory CD4+ T cell TCR gene usage was found to cluster with blood and lymph node memory CD4+ cells and with lymph node naive CD4+ cells.

Trimming shortened V by 6 bases and J by 4 bases, and 12 bases separated the two germline ends. The CDR3 is made up of 13 amino acids. What was sequenced was tumor-infiltrating Tregs sorted from the breast tumor. The receptor's source is a female donor with breast cancer. V and J are TRBV12-3 or TRBV12-4 and TRBJ1-2; D unresolved. In DNA, the CDR3 is TGTGCCAGCAGACGGACGAGTGGCTATGGCTACACCTTC. The encoded protein is CASRRTSGYGYTF.